This section outlines one T cell receptor beta chain sequence together with its context. The data were produced by immunoSEQ multiplex PCR, yet TCRdb's version contains in-frame clones alone and is incomplete. The table records 2 million to 2.5 million clones, less than 95% of them present only once. The data were obtained in a study of shared clonotypes between healthy human individuals. The CDR3 consists of 15 residues. Germline loops: CDR1 SGHTA, CDR2 FQGNSA. The V gene end was trimmed by 5 bases and the J gene end by 4 bases; junction bases not matched to a gene: 6. The sample was naive CD4+ T cells from PBMCs. Stated subset: CD45RA+ positively selected. The sequence came from a man aged 18 to 30 in good health. Some clones in this sample may be carry-over from other donors' samples. V gene TRBV7-2 combines with J gene TRBJ2-1; 9 bases agree with TRBD1. This CDR3 is CASSPGQGKYNEQFF. CDR3 nucleotide sequence: TGTGCCAGCAGCCCTGGACAGGGGAAGTACAATGAGCAGTTCTTC.